This T cell receptor (beta chain) emerged from a study of T cells in Graves' hyperthyroidism and ophthalmopathy. Background on the study: It was at initial diagnosis, before any treatment, that peripheral blood was collected.

CDR1 and CDR2 (germline): LGHNT, FRNRAP. The CDR3 covers 15 residues. V lost 3 bases and J lost 7; bases outside the gene matches: 11. This clonotype was recorded at least ten times. TCR beta CDR3 regions were amplified from RNA. With the HTBI primer set, the TCR CDR3 went through a first round of RT-PCR. TCRdb independently ran MiXCR on the multiplex PCR reads; one entry per CDR3 protein. The table shows around 350,000 distinct CDR3 sequences, with 20% to 25% occurring only once. Graves' hyperthyroidism was deemed stable given no ophthalmopathy progression within 18 months. The PBMCs had their origin in about 9.7 ml of fresh peripheral blood.

Sequencing was performed on blood. The TCR comes from a man between 45 and 60 years old with Graves' hyperthyroidism. The chain combines TRBV12-5 with TRBJ1-1; 7 nucleotides line up with TRBD1. The CDR3 DNA reads TGTGCTAGTGGTTTCCCTGAGACAGGGAGGGTTGAAGCTTTCTTT. As protein: CASGFPETGRVEAFF.